Each of the 25 T cell receptor beta chains below was sequenced from the same sample in a study of T cells in women clearing cervical HPV infection. Profiled with immunoSEQ multiplex PCR; TCRdb holds only in-frame clones, not every one. This sample's clone table lists more than 20,000 clones. Sequenced: blood buffy coat. The receptors come from a woman aged 18 to 69 with a cervical HPV16 infection that either progressed to CIN3+ or cleared (not recorded which).

Worth noting for this clone: The read stops 3 residues short of the end of the CDR3; the missing end is completed from the germline J gene. The chain is built from TRBV7-2 and TRBJ2-5, with 8 bases matching TRBD2. Germline V lookup: CDR1 SGHTA, CDR2 FQGNSA. The CDR3 has 15 amino acids. The V gene end was trimmed by 5 bases and the J gene end by 5 bases; junction bases not matched to a gene: 10. CDR3 DNA, as far as it was read: TGTGCCAGCAGCCATAGGGCGGGAGGAAGGGAGACC. Protein sequence: CASSHRAGGRET. The whole CDR3 sequence reads CASSHRAGGRETQYF.

Considering frequency, this clone is medium-sized. The read halts 3 residues ahead of the CDR3 end, with the missing end drawn from the germline J gene. The V gene is TRBV6-2 or TRBV6-3, the J gene TRBJ2-1; TRBD1 agrees at 7 bases. V trimming: 6 bases; J trimming: 2 bases; junction bases outside the gene matches: 4. Germline lookup yields CDR1 MNHEY and CDR2 SVGEGT. The CDR3 sequence is 14 residues long. The sequenced CDR3 bases are TGTGCCAGCAGGACGACAGGGACCTACAATGAG. Its protein product is CASRTTGTYNE. The whole CDR3 protein reads CASRTTGTYNEQFF.

Of note for this clone: Coverage ceases 3 residues before the CDR3 finishes, and the germline J gene fills in the end. This chain links TRBV20-1 with TRBJ2-1, with 10 bases identical to TRBD1. The CDR3 runs 15 residues. V lost 5 bases to trimming and J lost 4 bases; unmatched junction nucleotides: 8. In germline, CDR1 is DFQATT, CDR2 SNEGSKA (reference sequence). The DNA read from the CDR3 is TGCAGTGCTGTGAGAGGGACAGGGGCTTACAATGAG. It encodes CSAVRGTGAYNE. The CDR3 in its entirety is CSAVRGTGAYNEQFF.

Worth noting for this clone: The CDR3 end is not reached by the read, which stops 3 residues before it; the germline J gene fills it in. V usage is TRBV30 and J usage is TRBJ2-5; no clear D. With 2 bases removed from V and 3 bases from J, the gap between germline ends came to 4 bases. The CDR3 sequence is 11 residues long. Germline CDR1 GTSNPN, CDR2 SVGIG (reference sequence). The part of the CDR3 DNA that was read is TGTGCCTGGAGTTTCAAAGAGACC. The encoded protein is CAWSFKET. The full CDR3 protein is CAWSFKETQYF. Variable domain in full (rest from reference TRBV30 and TRBJ2-5): SQTIHQWPATLVQPVGSPLSLECTVEGTSNPNLYWYRQAAGRGLQLLFYSVGIGQISSEVPQNLSASRPQDRQFILSSKKLLLSDSGFYLCAWSFKETQYFGPGTRLLVL.

Turning to this clone: The read terminates 3 residues before the CDR3 end, so the remaining end is supplied by the germline J gene. The rearrangement uses TRBV12-3 or TRBV12-4 and TRBJ2-1, with TRBD1 matching over 8 bases. This CDR3 has 12 amino acids. The trim removed 5 bases at V and 8 bases at J, leaving 2 bases unmatched. The DNA read from the CDR3 is TGTGCCAGCAGTGAACAGGGGGATGAG. Residues: CASSEQGDE. The complete CDR3 protein is CASSEQGDEQFF.

Concerning this clone itself: At one end, the junction sequence differs from germline, possibly due to a read error. The read ends 3 residues before the CDR3 terminus; that terminus is restored from the germline J gene. The chain recombines TRBV4-2 with TRBJ1-6; D remains ambiguous. Germline V gene lookup returns CDR1 LGHNA and CDR2 YNFKEQ. This CDR3 region has 14 residues. The CDR3 DNA, read in part, is TGCGCCAGCAGCCCCACAGTGAATAATTCACCC. It specifies CASSPTVNNSP. In full, the CDR3 is CASSPTVNNSPLHF.

About this clone itself: The CDR3 extends 3 residues past the end of the read, so its final part is completed from the germline J gene. J is TRBJ2-6 and V is TRBV19; TRBD1 is a possible D gene (6 bases). The CDR3 totals 15 residues. CDR1 is LNHDA, CDR2 SQIVND, per germline (reference sequence). The V end lost 4 bases, the J end lost 2 bases, and 9 bases lay between the germline ends. CDR3 DNA (partial): TGTGCCAGTAGTACCACAGGGCCTGGGGCCAACGTC. This codes for CASSTTGPGANV. The whole CDR3 reads CASSTTGPGANVLTF.

In regard to this clone: The observed sequence ends 3 residues before the CDR3 terminus, with the missing tail filled in from the germline J gene. The chain combines TRBV7-9 with TRBJ1-2; D gene uncertain. Germline CDR1 is SEHNR and CDR2 is FQNEAQ (reference sequence). The CDR3 consists of 15 residues. CDR3 DNA (partial): TGTGCCAGCAGCTTAGCGGGCCAGGTTTCGGATGAC. This gives the protein CASSLAGQVSDD. The whole CDR3 protein reads CASSLAGQVSDDYTF. Full variable domain (outside the CDR3, taken from reference TRBV7-9 and TRBJ1-2): DTGVSQNPRHKITKRGQNVTFRCDPISEHNRLYWYRQTLGQGPEFLTYFQNEAQLEKSRLLSDRFSAERPKGSFSTLEIQRTEQGDSAMYLCASSLAGQVSDDYTFGSGTRLTVV.

As concerns this clone: The read gets to within 3 residues of the CDR3 end, and the germline J gene fills in the rest. This chain connects TRBV10-3 to TRBJ2-7, with 7 nucleotides matching TRBD1. Losses at the gene ends were 2 bases for V and 2 bases for J; bases not matched to a gene: 3. Germline V gene sequence: CDR1 ENHRY, CDR2 SYGVKD. This CDR3 has 14 amino acids. Partial CDR3 DNA: TGTGCCATCAGTGAGAACAGGGGACCCTACGAG. Protein: CAISENRGPYE. The whole CDR3 region reads CAISENRGPYEQYF.

As to this clone: The read ends 3 residues shy of where the CDR3 ends; the end is completed using the germline J gene. The V gene is TRBV6-2 or TRBV6-3, the J gene TRBJ2-1, with TRBD2 identical over 7 bases. J lost 5 bases, V lost 11 bases, and 15 bases had no gene match. The length of the CDR3 is 15 residues. The V gene's germline CDR1 is MNHEY and CDR2 SVGEGT. CDR3 DNA, as far as it was read: TGTGCCCGCCCCCGGTTTCGCGGGAGTAACAATGAG. This sequence encodes CARPRFRGSNNE. The whole CDR3 protein is CARPRFRGSNNEQFF.

A note on this clone: The read is 3 residues too short to cover the CDR3 end, so that end is filled in from the germline J gene. V usage is TRBV12-3 or TRBV12-4 and J usage is TRBJ1-2; 8 bases fit TRBD1. Trimming took 5 bases from V and 6 from J; bases not matched to a gene: 8. The CDR3 runs 14 residues. The DNA read from the CDR3 is TGTGCCAGCAGTCGGACAGGGAGAGTGAATGGC. Protein sequence: CASSRTGRVNG. The whole CDR3 region reads CASSRTGRVNGYTF.

In the case of this clone: The CDR3 end falls 3 residues outside the read, so it is completed with the germline J gene. The V and J genes are TRBV7-9 and TRBJ1-1; maybe TRBD1 (6 bases). This CDR3 comprises 15 residues. The germline V gene encodes CDR1 SEHNR and CDR2 FQNEAQ (reference sequence). The CDR3 reads CASSLGDRYQETAFF. CDR3 DNA, as far as it was read: TGTGCCAGCAGCTTAGGAGACAGGTACCAAGAGACA.

On this clone itself: The read gets to within 3 residues of the CDR3 end, and the germline J gene fills in the rest. The chain carries TRBV6-2 or TRBV6-3 and TRBJ2-3, with 10 bases lining up with TRBD2. CDR1 MNHEY and CDR2 SVGEGT come from the germline V gene. This CDR3 is 17 amino acids long. Germline trimming cut 2 bases from V and 2 bases from J; bases unmatched to any gene: 7. The chain's CDR3 is CASSYDASGGPTDTQYF. CDR3 DNA, as far as it was read: TGTGCCAGCAGTTACGATGCTAGCGGGGGACCCACAGATACG.

On this clone itself: The read ends 3 residues early relative to the CDR3; the germline J gene fills the gap. The V gene is TRBV20-1, the J gene TRBJ1-5; D is unclear. Trimming removed 5 bases from V and 4 bases from J, with 15 bases in between. Germline V gene data show CDR1 as DFQATT and CDR2 as SNEGSKA (reference sequence). The CDR3 loop spans 14 amino acids. Incomplete CDR3 DNA: TGCAGTGCTTACCGGGGTCTCGGTAATCAGCCC. Protein: CSAYRGLGNQP. The complete CDR3 protein is CSAYRGLGNQPQHF.

Concerning this clone: The junction does not match germline at one end; this may be a read error. The CDR3 end lies 3 residues beyond the end of the read and is filled in from the germline J gene. J is TRBJ2-1 and V is TRBV4-2, with 7 bases fitting TRBD2. Germline V lookup: CDR1 LGHNA, CDR2 YNFKEQ. The CDR3 loop spans 16 amino acids. CDR3 in amino acids: CASSQGPRERGNEQFF. CDR3 bases read: TGCGCCAGCAGCCAAGGTCCGAGGGAGCGGGGCAATGAG.

In the case of this clone: The DNA ends 3 residues before the CDR3 does, and the rest of the CDR3 is filled in from the germline J gene. The chain employs TRBV19 and TRBJ2-2; TRBD2 might be the D (7 bases). The CDR3 runs to 15 residues. Germline assignment: CDR1 LNHDA and CDR2 SQIVND (reference sequence). Trimming removed 3 bases at V and 6 bases at J, with 14 bases between. The CDR3 bases that were read are TGTGCCAGTAGTATTTTGGGGGGGCGCGCCGGGGAG. Amino acids: CASSILGGRAGE. The entire CDR3 protein is CASSILGGRAGELFF. Looking up the rest from reference TRBV19 and TRBJ2-2 gives the full variable domain: DGGITQSPKYLFRKEGQNVTLSCEQNLNHDAMYWYRQDPGQGLRLIYYSQIVNDFQKGDIAEGYSVSREKKESFPLTVTSAQKNPTAFYLCASSILGGRAGELFFGEGSRLTVL.

On this clone itself: The CDR3 end lies 3 residues beyond the end of the read and is filled in from the germline J gene. This chain uses TRBV6-2 or TRBV6-3 with TRBJ2-2; D perhaps matches TRBD2 (7 bases). This CDR3 region has 15 residues. CDR1 and CDR2 from the germline V gene are MNHEY and SVGEGT. CDR3 bases read: TGTGCCAGCAGTTACGTCGTTTCACTGCGGGGGCCG. Translating gives CASSYVVSLRGP. The complete CDR3 reads CASSYVVSLRGPLFF.

A remark on this clone: Read sequence stops 3 residues before the CDR3 end, and the germline J gene provides the missing end. The chain joins TRBV7-8 to TRBJ1-2, with 7 positions matching TRBD1. From germline, CDR1 is SGHVS and CDR2 FQNEAQ. This CDR3 comprises 14 residues. V dropped 0 bases and J dropped 7; count of bases not matched to a gene: 5. The CDR3 protein is CASSLAGGSGGYTF. The sequenced CDR3 bases are TGTGCCAGCAGCTTAGCAGGGGGCTCGGGTGGC.

A note on this clone: The read gets to within 3 residues of the CDR3 end, and the germline J gene fills in the rest. The V and J genes are TRBV28 and TRBJ2-1, with D perhaps matching TRBD2 (5 bases). The CDR3 is made up of 15 amino acids. The germline gives CDR1 MDHEN, CDR2 SYDVKM. The V end lost 2 bases, the J end lost 2 bases, and 10 bases lay between the germline ends. Here the CDR3 reads CASSLRAGPYNEQFF. The sequenced part of the CDR3 DNA is TGTGCCAGCAGTTTAAGGGCGGGTCCCTACAATGAG.

In the case of this clone: The read ends 3 residues early relative to the CDR3; the germline J gene fills the gap. V and J are TRBV6-1 and TRBJ1-2; D not certain. The V end lost 0 bases, the J end lost 4 bases, and 9 bases lay between the germline ends. CDR1 is MNHNS and CDR2 is SASEGT in the germline V gene. The CDR3 sequence is 14 residues long. Partial CDR3 DNA: TGTGCCAGCAGTGAAGCTCATCAGAGCTATGGC. The encoded protein is CASSEAHQSYG. The CDR3 reads in full as CASSEAHQSYGYTF.

The CDR3 here is CSARDRAGGNYEQFF. Incomplete CDR3 DNA: TGCAGTGCTAGAGATCGGGCGGGAGGAAATTATGAG. The chain has TRBV20-1 and TRBJ2-1, with 8 bases lining up with TRBD2. Read sequence stops 3 residues before the CDR3 end, and the germline J gene provides the missing end. Germline V CDR1 and CDR2: DFQATT, SNEGSKA (reference sequence). CDR3 length: 15 residues. The ends lost 0 bases at V and 8 bases at J; junction bases unmatched: 9.

Note on this clone: The read ends 3 residues shy of where the CDR3 ends; the end is completed using the germline J gene. The chain uses TRBV2 and TRBJ1-4; D unresolved. This CDR3 region has 14 residues. The germline V gene encodes CDR1 SNHLY and CDR2 FYNNEI. Trimming took off 7 bases at V and 0 bases at J, with 9 bases between the two ends. This CDR3 reads CASMYIATNEKLFF. The sequenced part of the CDR3 DNA is TGTGCCAGCATGTACATTGCAACTAATGAAAAA. The full variable domain, with the rest looked up from reference TRBV2 and TRBJ1-4, is EPEVTQTPSHQVTQMGQEVILRCVPISNHLYFYWYRQILGQKVEFLVSFYNNEISEKSEIFDDQFSVERPDGSNFTLKIRSTKLEDSAMYFCASMYIATNEKLFFGSGTQLSVL.

Concerning this clone: The read ends 3 residues before the CDR3 terminus; that terminus is restored from the germline J gene. The chain combines TRBV18 with TRBJ2-3; the match to TRBD2 covers 13 bases. The CDR3 contains 17 residues. Germline V gene sequence: CDR1 KGHSH, CDR2 LQKENI. The sequenced CDR3 bases are TGTGCCAGCTCCCCCCGGACTAGCGGGAGTTTTGAAGAGACG. Translated: CASSPRTSGSFEET. The entire CDR3 sequence reads CASSPRTSGSFEETQYF.

This clone is called large (0.1 to 1%) based on its frequency. The read is 3 residues too short to cover the CDR3 end, so that end is filled in from the germline J gene. The V gene is TRBV24-1, the J gene TRBJ1-1; possible D gene TRBD1, 5 bases. The length of the CDR3 is 13 residues. From germline, CDR1 is KGHDR and CDR2 SFDVKD. V lost 7 bases and J 1 base, leaving 9 bases between the germline ends. The CDR3 sequence: CATRVDRNTEAFF. CDR3 bases read: TGTGCCACCAGGGTAGACAGGAACACTGAA.

With regard to this clone: The read falls 3 residues short of the CDR3 end, and the missing part is taken from the germline J gene. The V call is TRBV7-2, the J call TRBJ1-2; 9 positions agree with TRBD1. Germline V gives CDR1 SGHTA, CDR2 FQGNSA. The CDR3 has 14 amino acids. The CDR3 DNA, read in part, is TGTGCCAGCAGCATAACAGGGGGCAGTGGGGGC. This translates into CASSITGGSGG. The whole CDR3 is CASSITGGSGGYTF.